This TCR beta chain was found in a study of identifying expanded T cells in peripheral blood. This clone came up many times. Healthy donors had no documented immune events, such as infections, while sampled. The CDR3 has 14 amino acids. With V trimmed by 4 bases and J by 5 bases, 0 bases remained unmatched. CDR1 MRHNA and CDR2 SNTAGT come from the germline V gene. Data came from immunoSEQ multiplex PCR; TCRdb stores just in-frame clones and leaves some out. The sample contains some 96,000 clones, 88% of which appear only once. The rearrangement uses TRBV6-4 and TRBJ1-6, with 9 bases lining up with TRBD1. Input material: blood. The TCR originated in a person aged 18 to 75 in good health. This CDR3 is CASSGDRDNSPLHF. CDR3 bases: TGTGCCAGCAGTGGGGACAGGGATAATTCACCCCTCCACTTT.